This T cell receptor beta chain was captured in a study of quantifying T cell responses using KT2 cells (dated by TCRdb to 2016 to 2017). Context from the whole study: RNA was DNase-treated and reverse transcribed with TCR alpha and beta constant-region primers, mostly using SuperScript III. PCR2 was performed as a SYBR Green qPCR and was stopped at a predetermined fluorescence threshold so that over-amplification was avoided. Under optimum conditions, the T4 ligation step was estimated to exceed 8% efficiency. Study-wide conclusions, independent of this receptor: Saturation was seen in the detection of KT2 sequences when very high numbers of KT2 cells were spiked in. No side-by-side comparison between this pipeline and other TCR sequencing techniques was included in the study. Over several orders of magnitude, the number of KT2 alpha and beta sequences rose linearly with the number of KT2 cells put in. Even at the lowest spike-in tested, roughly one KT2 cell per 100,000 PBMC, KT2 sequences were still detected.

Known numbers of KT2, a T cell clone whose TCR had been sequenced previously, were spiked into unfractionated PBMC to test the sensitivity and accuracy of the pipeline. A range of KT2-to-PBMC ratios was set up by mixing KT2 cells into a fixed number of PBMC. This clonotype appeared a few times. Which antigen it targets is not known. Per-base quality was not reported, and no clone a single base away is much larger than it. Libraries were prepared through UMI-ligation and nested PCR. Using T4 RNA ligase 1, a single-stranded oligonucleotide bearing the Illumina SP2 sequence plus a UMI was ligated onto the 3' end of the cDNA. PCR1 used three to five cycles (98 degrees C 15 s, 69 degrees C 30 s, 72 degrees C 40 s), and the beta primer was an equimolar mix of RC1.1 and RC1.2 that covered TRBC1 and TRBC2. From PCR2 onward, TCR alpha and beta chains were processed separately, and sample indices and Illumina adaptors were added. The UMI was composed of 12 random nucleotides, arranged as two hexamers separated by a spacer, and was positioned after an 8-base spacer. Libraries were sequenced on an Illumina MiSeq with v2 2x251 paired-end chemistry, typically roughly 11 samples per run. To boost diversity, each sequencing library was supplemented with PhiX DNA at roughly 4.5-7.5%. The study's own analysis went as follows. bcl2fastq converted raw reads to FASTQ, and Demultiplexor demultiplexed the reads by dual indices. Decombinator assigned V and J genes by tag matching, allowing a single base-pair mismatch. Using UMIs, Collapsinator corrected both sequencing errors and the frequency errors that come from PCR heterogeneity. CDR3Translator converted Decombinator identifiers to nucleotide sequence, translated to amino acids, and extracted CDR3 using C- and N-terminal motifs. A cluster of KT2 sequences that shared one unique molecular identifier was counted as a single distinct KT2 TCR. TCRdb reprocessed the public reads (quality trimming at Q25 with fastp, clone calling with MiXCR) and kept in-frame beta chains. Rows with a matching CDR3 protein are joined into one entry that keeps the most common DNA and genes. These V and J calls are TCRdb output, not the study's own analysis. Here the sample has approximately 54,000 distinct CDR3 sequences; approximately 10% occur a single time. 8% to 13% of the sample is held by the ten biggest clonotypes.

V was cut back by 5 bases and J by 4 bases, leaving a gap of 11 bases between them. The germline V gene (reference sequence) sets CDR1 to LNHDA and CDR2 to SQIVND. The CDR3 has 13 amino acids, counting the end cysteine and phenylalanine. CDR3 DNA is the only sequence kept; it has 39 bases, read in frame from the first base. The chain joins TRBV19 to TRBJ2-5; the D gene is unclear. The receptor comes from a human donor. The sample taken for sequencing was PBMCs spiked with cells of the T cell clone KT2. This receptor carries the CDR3 CASSLQDGETQYF. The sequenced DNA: TGTGCCAGTAGTCTGCAGGATGGAGAGACCCAGTACTTC.